The clone carrying this TCR beta chain has more than one count but fewer than ten. Its antigen is unknown. This record comes from a study of CD8 T cell repertoires and HIV-1 epitope variants. Looking at the study overall: Separate wells received one of Twenty-five Gag or Nef variant peptides. Control wells had CMV/EBV/flu peptides, negative Ebola AY9, or no peptide.

The CDR3 covers 14 residues. V was shortened by 5 bases and J by 2 bases, with 12 bases between the two germline ends. Germline CDR1 is MDHEN and CDR2 is SYDVKM. Produced via immunoSEQ multiplex PCR; TCRdb's table is partial and in-frame only. This table holds fewer than 6,500 clones, 64% found once. Study findings and constraints: Most of the nine antigen-specific clonotypes appeared cross-reactive to autologous or escape variants. Beta chains alone show antigen proliferation, not cytokine profile or function.

Sequenced input: cultured CD8+ T cells derived from PBMCs. The origin of this receptor is a male donor with HIV. This rearrangement joins TRBV28 to TRBJ2-5, with a tentative D call TRBD2 (5 bases). The chain's CDR3 is CASSGRRDQETQYF. CDR3 DNA sequence: TGTGCCAGCAGTGGCCGACGGGATCAAGAGACCCAGTACTTC.